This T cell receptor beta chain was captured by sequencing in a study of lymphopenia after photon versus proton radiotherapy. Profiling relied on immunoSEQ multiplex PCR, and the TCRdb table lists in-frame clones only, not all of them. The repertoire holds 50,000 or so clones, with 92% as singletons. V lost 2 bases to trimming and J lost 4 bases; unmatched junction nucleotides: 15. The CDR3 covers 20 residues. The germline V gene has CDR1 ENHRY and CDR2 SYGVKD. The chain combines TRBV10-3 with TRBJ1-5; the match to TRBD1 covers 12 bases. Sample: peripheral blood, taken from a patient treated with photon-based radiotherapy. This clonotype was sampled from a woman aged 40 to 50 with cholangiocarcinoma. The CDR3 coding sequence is TGTGCCATCAGTGAGGGACGCTCCGGGACAGGGGGCAGCGGGAATCAGCCCCAGCATTTT. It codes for CAISEGRSGTGGSGNQPQHF.